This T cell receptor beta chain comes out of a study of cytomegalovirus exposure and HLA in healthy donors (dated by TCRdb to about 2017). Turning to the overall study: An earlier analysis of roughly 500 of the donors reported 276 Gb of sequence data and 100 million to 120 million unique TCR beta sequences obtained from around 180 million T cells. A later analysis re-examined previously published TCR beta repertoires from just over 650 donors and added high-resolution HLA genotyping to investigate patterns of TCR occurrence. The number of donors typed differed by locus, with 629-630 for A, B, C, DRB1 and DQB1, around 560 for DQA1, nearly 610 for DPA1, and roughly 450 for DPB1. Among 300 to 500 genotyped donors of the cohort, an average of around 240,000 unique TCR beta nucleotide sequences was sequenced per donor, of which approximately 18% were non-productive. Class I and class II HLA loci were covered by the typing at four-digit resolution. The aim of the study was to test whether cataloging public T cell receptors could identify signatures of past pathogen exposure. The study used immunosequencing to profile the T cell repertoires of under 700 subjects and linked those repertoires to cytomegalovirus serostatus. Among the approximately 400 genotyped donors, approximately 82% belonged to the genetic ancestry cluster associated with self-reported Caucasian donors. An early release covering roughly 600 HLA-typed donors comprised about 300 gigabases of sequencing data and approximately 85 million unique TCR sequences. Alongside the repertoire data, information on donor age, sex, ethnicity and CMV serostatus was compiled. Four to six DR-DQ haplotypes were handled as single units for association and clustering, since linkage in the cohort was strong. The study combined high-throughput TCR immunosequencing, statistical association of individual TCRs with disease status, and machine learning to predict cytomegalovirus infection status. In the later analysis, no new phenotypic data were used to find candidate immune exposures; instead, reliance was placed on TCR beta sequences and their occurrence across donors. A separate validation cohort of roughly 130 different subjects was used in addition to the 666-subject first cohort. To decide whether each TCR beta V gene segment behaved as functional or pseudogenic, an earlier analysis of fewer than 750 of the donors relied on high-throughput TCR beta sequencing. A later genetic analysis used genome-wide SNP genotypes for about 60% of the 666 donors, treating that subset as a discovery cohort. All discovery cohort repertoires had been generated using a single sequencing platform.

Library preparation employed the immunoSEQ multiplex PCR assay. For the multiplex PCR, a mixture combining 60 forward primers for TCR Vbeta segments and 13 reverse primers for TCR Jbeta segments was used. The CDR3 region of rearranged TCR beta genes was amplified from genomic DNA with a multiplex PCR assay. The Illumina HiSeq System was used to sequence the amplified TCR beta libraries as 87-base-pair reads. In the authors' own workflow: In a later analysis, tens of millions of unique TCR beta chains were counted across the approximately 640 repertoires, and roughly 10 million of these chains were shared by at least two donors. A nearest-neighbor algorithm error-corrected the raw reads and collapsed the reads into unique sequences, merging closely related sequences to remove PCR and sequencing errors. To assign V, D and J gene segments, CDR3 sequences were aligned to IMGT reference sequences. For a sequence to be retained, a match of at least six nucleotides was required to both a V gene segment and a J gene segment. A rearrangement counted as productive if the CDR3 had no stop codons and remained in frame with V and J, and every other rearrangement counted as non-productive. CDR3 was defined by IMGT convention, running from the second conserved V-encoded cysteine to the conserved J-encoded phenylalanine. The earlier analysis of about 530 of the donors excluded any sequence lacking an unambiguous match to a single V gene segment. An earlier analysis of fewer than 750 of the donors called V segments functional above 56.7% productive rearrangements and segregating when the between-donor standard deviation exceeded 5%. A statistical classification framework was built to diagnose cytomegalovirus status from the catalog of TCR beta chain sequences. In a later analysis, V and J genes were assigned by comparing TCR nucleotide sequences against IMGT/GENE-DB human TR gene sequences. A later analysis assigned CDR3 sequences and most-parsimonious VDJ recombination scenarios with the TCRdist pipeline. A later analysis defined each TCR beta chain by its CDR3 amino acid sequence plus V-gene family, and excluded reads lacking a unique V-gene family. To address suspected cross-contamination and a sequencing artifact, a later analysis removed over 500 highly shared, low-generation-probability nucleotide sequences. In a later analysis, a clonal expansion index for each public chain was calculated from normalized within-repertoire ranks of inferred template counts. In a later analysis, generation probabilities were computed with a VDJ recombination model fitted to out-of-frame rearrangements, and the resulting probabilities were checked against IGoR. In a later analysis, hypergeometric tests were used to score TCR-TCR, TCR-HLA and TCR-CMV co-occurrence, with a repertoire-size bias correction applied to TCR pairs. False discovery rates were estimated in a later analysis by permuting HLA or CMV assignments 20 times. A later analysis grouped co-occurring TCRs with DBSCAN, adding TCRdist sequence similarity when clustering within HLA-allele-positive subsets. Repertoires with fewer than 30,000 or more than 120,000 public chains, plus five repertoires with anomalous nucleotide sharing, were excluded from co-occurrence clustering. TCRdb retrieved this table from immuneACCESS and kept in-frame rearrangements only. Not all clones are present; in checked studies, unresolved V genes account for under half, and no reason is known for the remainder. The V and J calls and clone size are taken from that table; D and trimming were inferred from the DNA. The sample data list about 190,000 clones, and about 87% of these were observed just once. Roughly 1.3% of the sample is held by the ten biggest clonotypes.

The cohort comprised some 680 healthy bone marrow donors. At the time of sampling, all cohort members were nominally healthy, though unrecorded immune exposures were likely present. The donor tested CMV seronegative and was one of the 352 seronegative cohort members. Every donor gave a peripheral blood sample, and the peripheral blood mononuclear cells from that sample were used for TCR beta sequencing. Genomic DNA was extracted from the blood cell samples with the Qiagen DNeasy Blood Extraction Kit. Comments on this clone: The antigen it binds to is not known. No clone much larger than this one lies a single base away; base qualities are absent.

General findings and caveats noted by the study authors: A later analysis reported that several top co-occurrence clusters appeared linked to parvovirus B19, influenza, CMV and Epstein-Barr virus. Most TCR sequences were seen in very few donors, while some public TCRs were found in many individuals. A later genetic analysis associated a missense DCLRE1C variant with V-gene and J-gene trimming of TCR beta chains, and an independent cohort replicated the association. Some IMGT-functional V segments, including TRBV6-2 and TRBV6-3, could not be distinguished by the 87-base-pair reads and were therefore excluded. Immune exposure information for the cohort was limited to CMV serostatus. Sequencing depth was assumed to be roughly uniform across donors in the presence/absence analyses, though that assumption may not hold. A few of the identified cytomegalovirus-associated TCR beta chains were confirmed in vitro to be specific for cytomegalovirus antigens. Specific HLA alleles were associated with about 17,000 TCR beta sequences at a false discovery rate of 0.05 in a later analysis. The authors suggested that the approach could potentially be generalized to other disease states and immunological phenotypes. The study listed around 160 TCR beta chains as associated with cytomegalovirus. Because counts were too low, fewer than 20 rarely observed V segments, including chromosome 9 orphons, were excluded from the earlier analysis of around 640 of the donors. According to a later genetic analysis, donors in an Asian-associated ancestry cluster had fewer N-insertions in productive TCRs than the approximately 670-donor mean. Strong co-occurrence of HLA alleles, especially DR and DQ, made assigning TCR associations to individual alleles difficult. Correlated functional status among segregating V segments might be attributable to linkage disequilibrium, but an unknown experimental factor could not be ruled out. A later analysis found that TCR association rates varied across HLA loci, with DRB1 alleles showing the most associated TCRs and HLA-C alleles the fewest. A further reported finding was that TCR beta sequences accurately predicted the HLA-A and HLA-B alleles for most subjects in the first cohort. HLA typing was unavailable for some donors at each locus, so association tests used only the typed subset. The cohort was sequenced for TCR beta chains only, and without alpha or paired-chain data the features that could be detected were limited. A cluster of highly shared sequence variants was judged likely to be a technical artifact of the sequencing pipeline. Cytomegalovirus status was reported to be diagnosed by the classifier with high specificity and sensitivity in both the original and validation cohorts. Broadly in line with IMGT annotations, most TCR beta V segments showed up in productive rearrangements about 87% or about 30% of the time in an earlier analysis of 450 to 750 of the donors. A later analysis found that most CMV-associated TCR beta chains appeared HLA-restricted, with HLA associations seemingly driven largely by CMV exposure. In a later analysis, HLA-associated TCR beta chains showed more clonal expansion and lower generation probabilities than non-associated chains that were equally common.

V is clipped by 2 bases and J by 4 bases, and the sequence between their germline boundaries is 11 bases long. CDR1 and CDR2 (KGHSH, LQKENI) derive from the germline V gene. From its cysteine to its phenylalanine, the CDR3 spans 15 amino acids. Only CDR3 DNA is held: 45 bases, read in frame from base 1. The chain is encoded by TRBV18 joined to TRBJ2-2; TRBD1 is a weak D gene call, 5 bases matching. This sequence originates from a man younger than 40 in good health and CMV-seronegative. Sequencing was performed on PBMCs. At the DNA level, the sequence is TGTGCCAGCTCACCAGGAACCAGGGTCACCGGGGAGCTGTTTTTT. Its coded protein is CASSPGTRVTGELFF. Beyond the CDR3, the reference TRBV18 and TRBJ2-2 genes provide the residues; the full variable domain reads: NAGVMQNPRHLVRRRGQEARLRCSPMKGHSHVYWYRQLPEEGLKFMVYLQKENIIDESGMPKERFSAEFPKEGPSILRIQQVVRGDSAAYFCASSPGTRVTGELFFGEGSRLTVL.